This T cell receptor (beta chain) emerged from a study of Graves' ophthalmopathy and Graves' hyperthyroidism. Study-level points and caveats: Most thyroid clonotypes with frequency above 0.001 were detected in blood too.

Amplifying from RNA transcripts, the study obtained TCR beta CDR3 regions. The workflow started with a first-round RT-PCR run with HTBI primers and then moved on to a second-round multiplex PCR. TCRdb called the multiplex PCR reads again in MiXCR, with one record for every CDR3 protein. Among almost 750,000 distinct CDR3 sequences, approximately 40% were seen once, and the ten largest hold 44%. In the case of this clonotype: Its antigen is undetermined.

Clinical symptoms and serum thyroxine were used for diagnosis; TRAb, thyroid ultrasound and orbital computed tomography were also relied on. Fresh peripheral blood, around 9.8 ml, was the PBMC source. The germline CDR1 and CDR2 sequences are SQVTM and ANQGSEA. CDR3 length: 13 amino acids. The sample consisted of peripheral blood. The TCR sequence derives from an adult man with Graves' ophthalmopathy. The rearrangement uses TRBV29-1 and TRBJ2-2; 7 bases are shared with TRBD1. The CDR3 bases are TGCAGTGTTTACAGGGGAGTTGCCGGGGAGCTGTTTTTT. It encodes CSVYRGVAGELFF.